The clone carrying this T cell receptor beta chain was seen a handful of times. V lost 7 bases, J lost 3 bases, and 14 bases stayed unmatched. This CDR3 is 18 amino acids long. Per germline, CDR1 MNHEY and CDR2 SMNVEV (reference sequence). These data are taken from a study of blood T cells in healthy people across ages. A second 7 to 11 cycle PCR used barcoded and J-beta primers. TCRdb used MiXCR to reprocess the 5' RACE reads, holding one entry per CDR3 protein. The sample lists approximately 1,100,000 distinct CDR3 sequences; around 45% were seen once. Sequencing was done on a sample of blood. This receptor was taken from a woman in her sixties or seventies in good health. V usage is TRBV27 and J usage is TRBJ2-6, with 8 bases fitting TRBD1. The CDR3 reads CASTSPGQDLNGANVLTF. The CDR3 DNA sequence: TGTGCCAGCACGTCTCCGGGACAGGATCTTAATGGGGCCAACGTCCTGACTTTC.